The 17 T cell receptor beta chains in this list originate from one sample, sequenced in a study of cytomegalovirus exposure and HLA in healthy donors. The PCR used 60 Vbeta and 13 Jbeta primers. Some clones are missing from TCRdb's copy, which holds only in-frame ones; the method was immunoSEQ multiplex PCR. Here the sample spans approximately 140,000 clones, about three quarters being singletons. Source material: PBMCs. The receptors here all came from a human donor in good health.

This rearrangement joins TRBV27 to TRBJ1-6; D might be TRBD1 (5 bases). Deletions cut 1 base from V and 14 bases from J, with 12 bases between. CDR1 is MNHEY, CDR2 SMNVEV, per germline (reference sequence). The CDR3 is 13 amino acids. DNA for the CDR3: TGTGCCAGCAGTTTATTTCAGGGTTCGGCCCTCCACTTT. It is translated as CASSLFQGSALHF.

V gene TRBV30 combines with J gene TRBJ2-1, with 8 bases that match TRBD2. Per the germline V gene, CDR1 is GTSNPN and CDR2 is SVGIG (reference sequence). V was pared by 5 bases and J by 4 bases, with 10 bases of the junction left unmatched. The CDR3 loop spans 15 amino acids. The CDR3 protein is CAWDFGGALYNEQFF. The CDR3 nucleotides read TGTGCCTGGGACTTCGGGGGGGCACTATACAATGAGCAGTTCTTC. Filled out from reference TRBV30 and TRBJ2-1, the complete variable domain reads SQTIHQWPATLVQPVGSPLSLECTVEGTSNPNLYWYRQAAGRGLQLLFYSVGIGQISSEVPQNLSASRPQDRQFILSSKKLLLSDSGFYLCAWDFGGALYNEQFFGPGTRLTVL.

This clone was detected only a few times. This sequence joins TRBV5-1 and TRBJ2-7, with D maybe TRBD1 (5 bases). This CDR3 has 12 amino acids. Germline CDR1 is SGHRS and CDR2 is YFSETQ. V was trimmed by 0 bases and J by 7 bases, leaving 8 bases between them. The chain's CDR3 is CASSLEGWEQYF. The CDR3 coding sequence is TGCGCCAGCAGCTTGGAGGGGTGGGAGCAGTACTTC.

Only a few counts were recorded for this clone. The chain employs TRBV7-9 and TRBJ1-5; 7 bases align to TRBD1. Germline-derived CDR1 and CDR2 are SEHNR and FQNEAQ (reference sequence). V gave up 5 bases and J gave up 4 bases; unmatched junction bases: 8. This CDR3 has 15 amino acids. CDR3 loop: CASSARGDRNQPQHF. CDR3 DNA sequence: TGTGCCAGCAGCGCTAGAGGGGACAGAAATCAGCCCCAGCATTTT. The full variable domain, with the rest looked up from reference TRBV7-9 and TRBJ1-5, is DTGVSQNPRHKITKRGQNVTFRCDPISEHNRLYWYRQTLGQGPEFLTYFQNEAQLEKSRLLSDRFSAERPKGSFSTLEIQRTEQGDSAMYLCASSARGDRNQPQHFGDGTRLSIL.

The chain is built from TRBV7-2 and TRBJ1-1, with a tentative D call TRBD1 (5 bases). Germline V gene sequence: CDR1 SGHTA, CDR2 FQGNSA. This CDR3 spans 16 amino acids. The V end lost 0 bases, the J end lost 2 bases, and 13 bases lay between the germline ends. The CDR3 region is CASSLAMAGLNTEAFF. The CDR3 bases are TGTGCCAGCAGCTTAGCCATGGCGGGGCTAAACACTGAAGCTTTCTTT.

In its sample, this clone was seen a few times. This chain uses TRBV28 with TRBJ2-2; 10 nucleotides agree with TRBD2. CDR1 and CDR2 (germline): MDHEN, SYDVKM. The V and J ends lost 1 base and 0 bases, in that order; junction bases with no gene match: 5. The CDR3 covers 18 residues. This chain's CDR3 is CASSLSLAGAANTGELFF. The CDR3 DNA reads TGTGCCAGCAGTTTATCTCTAGCGGGAGCTGCGAACACCGGGGAGCTGTTTTTT.

The rearrangement joins TRBV7-3 to TRBJ2-3; perhaps TRBD2 as D (5 bases). V was shortened by 5 bases and J by 7 bases, with 13 bases between the two germline ends. Germline-derived CDR1 and CDR2 are SGHTA and FQGTGA. CDR3 size: 13 residues. CDR3 protein: CASSLGLRNTQYF. DNA of the CDR3: TGTGCCAGCAGCCTAGGACTGAGAAATACGCAGTATTTT.

The chain uses TRBV6-5 and TRBJ1-2, with 7 bases identical to TRBD1. J was trimmed by 7 bases and V by 6 bases; bases with no gene match: 2. This CDR3 contains 11 residues. CDR1 is MNHEY, CDR2 SVGAGI, per germline. CDR3 coding DNA: TGTGCCAGCAGACAGGGGAGTGGCTACACCTTC. It is translated as CASRQGSGYTF.

In this sample, this clone turned up a few times. The CDR3 region has the DNA TGTGCCAGCAGCTTCTGGACAGGCCTGCTAAACTATGGCTACACCTTC. Its translation is CASSFWTGLLNYGYTF. The chain joins TRBV5-6 to TRBJ1-2, with 7 bases matching TRBD1. The length of the CDR3 is 16 residues. The trim removed 2 bases at V and 2 bases at J, leaving 9 bases unmatched. The germline V gene encodes CDR1 SGHDT and CDR2 YYEEEE.

This clone was counted only a few times. V is TRBV27 and J is TRBJ2-3, with 8 bases matching TRBD2. CDR1 and CDR2 (germline): MNHEY, SMNVEV (reference sequence). V shed 6 bases and J 4 bases; nucleotides not matched to a gene: 15. The CDR3 has 17 amino acids. For the CDR3, the DNA is TGTGCCAGCAGCCCGGGCGGGGGGCCCTCGACTGCAGATACGCAGTATTTT. Translated: CASSPGGGPSTADTQYF.

V and J are TRBV5-6 and TRBJ2-1; 11 bases map to TRBD2. The germline CDR1 and CDR2 sequences are SGHDT and YYEEEE. J was trimmed by 5 bases and V by 4 bases; bases with no gene match: 2. The CDR3 consists of 14 residues. The CDR3 reads CASSPGLADNEQFF. The CDR3 coding sequence is TGTGCCAGCAGCCCGGGACTAGCGGACAATGAGCAGTTCTTC. Full variable domain (remainder filled in from reference TRBV5-6 and TRBJ2-1): DAGVTQSPTHLIKTRGQQVTLRCSPKSGHDTVSWYQQALGQGPQFIFQYYEEEERQRGNFPDRFSGHQFPNYSSELNVNALLLGDSALYLCASSPGLADNEQFFGPGTRLTVL.

The chain combines TRBV6-1 with TRBJ1-3; D not resolved. CDR3 length: 15 residues. The germline gives CDR1 MNHNS, CDR2 SASEGT. V lost 5 bases and J 1 base, leaving 12 bases between the germline ends. CDR3 DNA sequence: TGTGCCAGCAGTTTTGCGGCTACGTCTGGAAACACCATATATTTT. Its protein product is CASSFAATSGNTIYF.

This sequence joins TRBV6-7 and TRBJ1-5; D is unresolved. TRBV6-7 is designated an ORF whose function remains uncertain. This CDR3 region has 22 residues. The V end lost 0 bases, the J end lost 2 bases, and 29 bases lay between the germline ends. This chain's CDR3 is CASSYSLLHKPSPNRGNQPQHF. The CDR3 region has the DNA TGTGCCAGCAGTTACTCCCTCCTCCATAAACCCTCCCCTAACCGGGGCAATCAGCCCCAGCATTTT.

A few counts support this clone. V and J are TRBV30 and TRBJ1-5, with D perhaps matching TRBD1 (5 bases). V was cut by 6 bases and J by 7 bases, with 28 bases left in between. CDR1 is GTSNPN, CDR2 SVGIG, per germline (reference sequence). This CDR3 has 17 residues. The CDR3 protein is CACDTISGRAESQPQHF. CDR3 bases: TGTGCCTGCGACACCATATCGGGCAGGGCCGAGAGCCAGCCCCAGCATTTT. Full variable domain (missing parts from reference TRBV30 and TRBJ1-5): SQTIHQWPATLVQPVGSPLSLECTVEGTSNPNLYWYRQAAGRGLQLLFYSVGIGQISSEVPQNLSASRPQDRQFILSSKKLLLSDSGFYLCACDTISGRAESQPQHFGDGTRLSIL.

The chain uses TRBV29-1 and TRBJ2-1; D may be TRBD2 (5 bases). CDR3 length: 12 residues. The germline V and J ends were trimmed by 4 bases and 4 bases, with 8 bases remaining between them. In germline, CDR1 is SQVTM, CDR2 ANQGSEA. The CDR3 DNA reads as TGCAGCGTTGTTCCGGGGTACAATGAGCAGTTCTTC. Its translation is CSVVPGYNEQFF.

The V call is TRBV4-2, the J call TRBJ2-7; a weak D match, TRBD2 (6 bases). The germline V gene has CDR1 LGHNA and CDR2 YNFKEQ. The CDR3 has 15 amino acids. Deletions cut 0 bases from V and 0 bases from J, with 9 bases between. Written as DNA, the CDR3 is TGTGCCAGCAGCCAAGAGGCGGGGAGCTCCTACGAGCAGTACTTC. Translated, it gives CASSQEAGSSYEQYF.

The V gene is TRBV5-1, the J gene TRBJ2-7, with TRBD1 identical over 7 bases. The germline CDR1 and CDR2 sequences are SGHRS and YFSETQ. The CDR3 totals 14 residues. V trimming: 4 bases; J trimming: 2 bases; junction bases outside the gene matches: 6. In DNA, the CDR3 is TGCGCCAGCAGCAAACTGACAGGGCCCTACGAGCAGTACTTC. The encoded protein is CASSKLTGPYEQYF.